This T cell receptor (beta chain) was observed in a study of T cells in Graves' hyperthyroidism and ophthalmopathy. General study results and limits: Ophthalmopathy was told apart from stable hyperthyroidism by a 13 V-J model.

Uncontrolled infection, other autoimmune disease, pregnancy or lactation excluded patients. Amplification of TCR beta CDR3 regions used RNA as the template. Researchers ran a first-round RT-PCR on the TCR CDR3 using the HTBI primer set. MiXCR, run by TCRdb on the multiplex PCR reads, gives a single entry per CDR3 protein. The sample contains around 600,000 distinct CDR3 sequences, about a sixth of which appear only once. Germline V gives CDR1 SGHVS, CDR2 FQNEAQ. Trimming removed 0 bases from V and 0 bases from J, with 11 bases in between. The length of the CDR3 is 17 residues. This clonotype was observed a handful of times. Its antigen is not identified.

This sequence originates from a woman aged 40 to 50 with Graves' ophthalmopathy. V and J are TRBV7-8 and TRBJ1-4; D gene unclear. Material: blood. CDR3 sequence reads: CASSLAVGGATNEKLFF. The DNA for the CDR3 is TGTGCCAGCAGCTTAGCGGTTGGAGGAGCAACTAATGAAAAACTGTTTTTT.